A single sample is the source of the 15 T cell receptor beta chains below, sequenced in a study of cytomegalovirus exposure and HLA in healthy donors. The PCR made use of 60 Vbeta and 13 Jbeta primers. This table comes from immunoSEQ multiplex PCR, and its TCRdb copy is limited to in-frame clones, with some not included. The sample lists over 150,000 clones; 75% to 85% were seen once. The specimen was PBMCs. The receptors were sampled from a girl aged 2 to 9 in good health and CMV-seropositive.

V and J are TRBV27 and TRBJ2-7, with D uncertain. V was trimmed by 10 bases and J by 0 bases, leaving 16 bases between them. The CDR3 is 14 amino acids. Looked up from germline, CDR1 is MNHEY and CDR2 is SMNVEV (reference sequence). Here the CDR3 reads CATPSSSPSYEQYF. CDR3 in DNA: TGTGCCACCCCGAGTAGTTCCCCCTCCTACGAGCAGTACTTC.

V is TRBV5-8 and J is TRBJ1-5; D uncertain. The CDR3 consists of 15 residues. Deletions cut 0 bases from V and 3 bases from J, with 10 bases between. The germline V gene encodes CDR1 SGHTS and CDR2 YDEGEE. The CDR3 here is CASSLAGRDNQPQHF. CDR3 in DNA: TGTGCCAGCAGCTTGGCTGGGCGGGACAATCAGCCCCAGCATTTT.

The chain links TRBV2 to TRBJ1-2, with D unresolved. The length of the CDR3 is 16 residues. V shed 1 base and J shed 4 bases, with 16 bases lying between them. Germline V gene lookup returns CDR1 SNHLY and CDR2 FYNNEI. CDR3 nucleotide sequence: TGTGCCAGCAGTGAAGGTTCCCCCCTGGCTTTCTATGGCTACACCTTC. It yields the protein CASSEGSPLAFYGYTF.

The rearrangement uses TRBV11-3 and TRBJ2-1; TRBD1 matches 8 bases. The CDR3 length is 14 residues. Losses at the gene ends were 6 bases for V and 11 bases for J; bases not matched to a gene: 12. Germline CDR1 is SGHNT and CDR2 is YENEEA. The CDR3 DNA reads as TGTGCCAGCAGTCGTCGGACAGGGAGTAACCAGCAGTTCTTC. It is translated as CASSRRTGSNQQFF.

The V gene is TRBV6-5, the J gene TRBJ2-1; D possibly corresponds to TRBD1 (5 bases). The CDR3 is 15 residues long. The germline V gene encodes CDR1 MNHEY and CDR2 SVGAGI. V lost 6 bases and J 4 bases, leaving 16 bases between the germline ends. This chain's CDR3 is CASRPRVRLYNEQFF. The CDR3 DNA reads as TGTGCCAGCAGACCCAGGGTCCGACTTTACAATGAGCAGTTCTTC.

The rearrangement uses TRBV2 and TRBJ1-1, with unresolved D. The CDR3 contains 13 residues. The V end was cut by 1 base, the J end by 8 bases, with 11 bases between. Germline V CDR1 and CDR2: SNHLY, FYNNEI. DNA for the CDR3: TGTGCCAGCAGTGAAGGGGCAGGTCCGGAAGCTTTCTTT. The encoded protein is CASSEGAGPEAFF.

The chain uses TRBV27 and TRBJ2-7; 9 bases align to TRBD2. The V and J ends lost 4 bases and 5 bases, in that order; junction bases with no gene match: 9. Germline V CDR1 and CDR2: MNHEY, SMNVEV (reference sequence). The CDR3 spans 15 residues. The CDR3 DNA follows: TGTGCCAGCAGTTCCCCAGCGGGAGGCGCCCACGAGCAGTACTTC. It codes for CASSSPAGGAHEQYF.

The genes are TRBV10-2 and TRBJ2-3; 8 bases map to TRBD2. CDR1 WSHSY and CDR2 SAAADI come from the germline V gene. The CDR3 totals 15 residues. Trimming at V came to 4 bases and at J to 2 bases, leaving 5 bases not matched to a gene. CDR3 DNA: TGCGCCAGCAGTGGCTTAGCGGGGTTCACAGATACGCAGTATTTT. It translates to CASSGLAGFTDTQYF.

The V and J genes are TRBV5-1 and TRBJ1-5; D gene unclear. The CDR3 runs to 15 residues. Germline values: CDR1 SGHRS, CDR2 YFSETQ. Trimming removed 2 bases at V and 5 bases at J, with 14 bases between. CDR3 protein: CASSLISGMDQPQHF. The CDR3 bases are TGCGCCAGCAGCTTAATATCGGGGATGGATCAGCCCCAGCATTTT.

J is TRBJ1-1 and V is TRBV10-1, with no clear D. This CDR3 region has 14 residues. Germline lookup yields CDR1 WNHNN and CDR2 SYGVQD (reference sequence). V lost 2 bases and J lost 0, with 7 bases in between. Here the CDR3 DNA reads TGCGCCAGCAGTGAGGGCGGGATGAACACTGAAGCTTTCTTT. It translates to CASSEGGMNTEAFF.

This clone was recorded only once. The CDR3 spells CASSQSLSREYNEQFF. As DNA, the CDR3 is TGCGCCAGCAGCCAATCATTGTCACGCGAGTACAATGAGCAGTTCTTC. J is TRBJ2-1 and V is TRBV4-1; D gene ambiguous. The germline gives CDR1 MGHRA, CDR2 YSYEKL. CDR3 length: 16 amino acids. Trimming left V 2 bases short and J 4 bases short, with 15 bases between.

This clone turned up a few times. The chain recombines TRBV4-2 with TRBJ2-7; 12 positions match TRBD2. CDR1 is LGHNA and CDR2 is YNFKEQ in the germline V gene. With V trimmed by 0 bases and J by 5 bases, 5 bases remained unmatched. This CDR3 is 16 amino acids long. CDR3 region: CASSQEGRTSGNEQYF. As DNA, the CDR3 is TGTGCCAGCAGCCAAGAGGGTCGGACTAGCGGGAACGAGCAGTACTTC.

This clone came up once. The rearrangement uses TRBV11-3 and TRBJ2-2, with 8 bases matching TRBD1. This CDR3 comprises 13 residues. The V and J ends lost 8 bases and 4 bases, in that order; junction bases with no gene match: 3. CDR1 and CDR2 from the germline V gene are SGHNT and YENEEA. CDR3 DNA: TGTGCCAGCGAGACAGGGGCCACCGGGGAGCTGTTTTTT. Translated, it gives CASETGATGELFF.

This chain connects TRBV30 to TRBJ1-2, with unresolved D. Germline V gene lookup returns CDR1 GTSNPN and CDR2 SVGIG (reference sequence). V was shortened by 6 bases and J by 1 base, with 9 bases between the two germline ends. The CDR3 consists of 12 residues. CDR3 amino acids: CACPSFNYGYTF. DNA for the CDR3: TGTGCCTGCCCTTCCTTTAACTATGGCTACACCTTC. Drawing the rest from reference TRBV30 and TRBJ1-2, the complete variable domain is SQTIHQWPATLVQPVGSPLSLECTVEGTSNPNLYWYRQAAGRGLQLLFYSVGIGQISSEVPQNLSASRPQDRQFILSSKKLLLSDSGFYLCACPSFNYGYTFGSGTRLTVV.

This chain joins TRBV11-2 and TRBJ2-7, with a tentative D call TRBD2 (5 bases). The CDR3 totals 14 residues. Trimming removed 5 bases from V and 2 bases from J, with 13 bases in between. The germline CDR1 and CDR2 sequences are SGHAT and FQNNGV. CDR3 protein: CASSPGLLTYEQYF. As DNA, the CDR3 is TGTGCCAGCAGCCCCGGACTGCTAACCTACGAGCAGTACTTC.